Listed here are 20 T cell receptor beta chains from one sample, sequenced in a study of blood T cell repertoires in COVID-19. Profiling relied on immunoSEQ multiplex PCR, and the TCRdb table lists in-frame clones only, not all of them. There are approximately 220,000 clones in the sample; roughly 85% occur only once, and around a sixth lies in the top ten. Sequencing was done on a sample of PBMCs or T cells enriched from blood (not recorded which). Receptors were obtained from a man aged 40-49 years who had recovered from COVID-19.

The V call is TRBV7-3, the J call TRBJ2-2; perhaps TRBD1 as D (6 bases). The length of the CDR3 is 16 residues. V dropped 2 bases and J dropped 0 bases, with 10 bases sitting between them. CDR1 and CDR2 from the germline V gene are SGHTA and FQGTGA. The CDR3 DNA follows: TGTGCCAGCAGCTTATTGGGGGCGACGAACACCGGGGAGCTGTTTTTT. Amino acids: CASSLLGATNTGELFF.

The J gene is TRBJ2-2, the V gene TRBV5-1; tentative D call: TRBD1 (6 bases). V lost 0 bases and J lost 3, with 6 bases in between. The CDR3 loop spans 14 amino acids. Germline V gene data show CDR1 as SGHRS and CDR2 as YFSETQ. CDR3 sequence (DNA): TGCGCCAGCAGCTTGGACAGGGACACCGGGGAGCTGTTTTTT. This sequence encodes CASSLDRDTGELFF.

The J gene is TRBJ2-1, the V gene TRBV30; TRBD2 might be the D (6 bases). Per the germline V gene, CDR1 is GTSNPN and CDR2 is SVGIG (reference sequence). The CDR3 spans 16 residues. Between the trimmed V and J ends, which lost 3 bases and 4 bases, there was a span of 19 bases. Here the CDR3 DNA reads TGTGCCTGGAGACTAAATGGAGGGGCGGTATACAATGAGCAGTTCTTC. Its translation: CAWRLNGGAVYNEQFF.

This chain links TRBV6-1 with TRBJ2-7, with D hard to call. Trimming removed 0 bases at V and 3 bases at J, with 12 bases between. CDR1 and CDR2 (germline): MNHNS, SASEGT. This CDR3 has 15 amino acids. The CDR3 protein is CASSEAPSLVYEQYF. CDR3 nucleotide sequence: TGTGCCAGCAGTGAAGCTCCGAGTTTGGTCTACGAGCAGTACTTC.

The chain carries TRBV10-3 and TRBJ1-3, with 8 nucleotides matching TRBD1. Per germline, CDR1 ENHRY and CDR2 SYGVKD. V dropped 5 bases and J dropped 1; count of bases not matched to a gene: 4. This CDR3 region has 15 residues. CDR3 DNA sequence: TGTGCCATCAGTAGCCAGGGGGCATCTGGAAACACCATATATTTT. This codes for CAISSQGASGNTIYF.

V gene TRBV28 combines with J gene TRBJ1-3, with 7 positions matching TRBD1. The V gene end was trimmed by 5 bases and the J gene end by 0 bases; junction bases not matched to a gene: 4. The CDR3 has 15 residues. The germline CDR1 and CDR2 sequences are MDHEN and SYDVKM. The CDR3 reads CASSAGQLSGNTIYF. CDR3 nucleotides: TGTGCCAGCAGTGCGGGACAGCTCTCTGGAAACACCATATATTTT.

This clone has just one count. This chain joins TRBV6-2 or TRBV6-3 and TRBJ2-3; TRBD2 is a possible D gene (6 bases). CDR1 and CDR2 (germline): MNHEY, SVGEGT. V shed 2 bases and J shed 1 base, with 22 bases lying between them. This CDR3 is 19 amino acids long. In DNA form, the CDR3 reads TGTGCCAGCAGTTACACCCCGACACCTTCCCAGCGGGGCACAGATACGCAGTATTTT. Translating gives CASSYTPTPSQRGTDTQYF.

The rearrangement uses TRBV5-1 and TRBJ2-1; 11 bases agree with TRBD2. CDR1 and CDR2 from the germline V gene are SGHRS and YFSETQ. V lost 4 bases, J lost 4 bases, and 7 bases stayed unmatched. The CDR3 sequence is 16 residues long. As DNA, the CDR3 is TGCGCCAGCAGCCCGGGACTAGCGGAGATGTACAATGAGCAGTTCTTC. It codes for CASSPGLAEMYNEQFF. The whole variable domain, remainder taken from reference TRBV5-1 and TRBJ2-1, is KAGVTQTPRYLIKTRGQQVTLSCSPISGHRSVSWYQQTPGQGLQFLFEYFSETQRNKGNFPGRFSGRQFSNSRSEMNVSTLELGDSALYLCASSPGLAEMYNEQFFGPGTRLTVL.

This chain links TRBV9 with TRBJ1-1; 10 nucleotides agree with TRBD1. Germline V CDR1 and CDR2: SGDLS, YYNGEE. The CDR3 extends over 16 amino acids. Trimming removed 0 bases from V and 6 bases from J; junction bases left unmatched: 8. The CDR3 nucleotides read TGTGCCAGCAGCGTAGCTTCGATCGGGACAGGGGCTGAAGCTTTCTTT. This gives the protein CASSVASIGTGAEAFF.

DNA for the CDR3: TGCAGCGTTGCGGGGTGCCTAACGTACACTGAAGCTTTCTTT. Translating it yields CSVAGCLTYTEAFF. The gene calls are TRBV29-1 and TRBJ1-1; D is unresolved. CDR3 length equals 14 residues. Germline V gene lookup returns CDR1 SQVTM and CDR2 ANQGSEA. Trimming shortened V by 4 bases and J by 3 bases, and 15 bases separated the two germline ends.

The rearrangement joins TRBV4-1 to TRBJ2-1, with TRBD1 identical over 8 bases. V lost 1 base, J lost 8 bases, and 7 bases stayed unmatched. This CDR3 region has 15 residues. Germline CDR1 and CDR2: MGHRA and YSYEKL. In DNA form, the CDR3 reads TGCGCCAGCAGCCAAGGCTCCAGGGGGCCCCATGAGCAGTTCTTC. Translation: CASSQGSRGPHEQFF.

V is TRBV30 and J is TRBJ2-2, with D uncertain. Germline V lookup: CDR1 GTSNPN, CDR2 SVGIG (reference sequence). V was trimmed by 5 bases and J by 2 bases, leaving 3 bases between them. This CDR3 has 11 residues. The CDR3 DNA reads TGTGCCTGGGCAAACACCGGGGAGCTGTTTTTT. Translating gives CAWANTGELFF.

The chain links TRBV10-2 to TRBJ1-2; D not certain. Germline V gives CDR1 WSHSY, CDR2 SAAADI. The ends were cut back, 0 bases at V and 0 bases at J, with 11 bases in the middle. The CDR3 is 16 amino acids. The CDR3 sequence is CASSESRATTNYGYTF. The DNA of the CDR3 is TGCGCCAGCAGTGAGTCGAGGGCTACGACTAACTATGGCTACACCTTC.

CDR3 sequence reads: CASTSTVTLNTEAFF. The CDR3 nucleotides are TGTGCCAGCACCTCGACAGTTACCCTGAACACTGAAGCTTTCTTT. The chain combines TRBV25-1 with TRBJ1-1; D might be TRBD1 (5 bases). The germline V and J ends were trimmed by 7 bases and 0 bases, with 15 bases remaining between them. The CDR3 is 15 amino acids. The germline V gene has CDR1 MGHDK and CDR2 SYGVNS.

The chain carries TRBV4-1 and TRBJ1-3; weak D call: TRBD1 (6 bases). There are 15 residues in the CDR3. The V and J ends lost 4 bases and 0 bases respectively, with 10 bases between them. CDR1 and CDR2 from the germline V gene are MGHRA and YSYEKL. The CDR3 nucleotides read TGCGCCAGCAGCCCCGGACAGCGCTCTGGAAACACCATATATTTT. It codes for CASSPGQRSGNTIYF.

The chain employs TRBV7-3 and TRBJ2-2, with D perhaps TRBD1 (5 bases). The CDR3 has 13 amino acids. The germline V and J ends were trimmed by 9 bases and 2 bases, with 10 bases remaining between them. Per germline, CDR1 SGHTA and CDR2 FQGTGA. CDR3 sequence reads: CASGQGNTGELFF. Written as DNA, the CDR3 is TGTGCCAGTGGGCAGGGCAACACCGGGGAGCTGTTTTTT.

This chain uses TRBV4-2 with TRBJ2-1; the match to TRBD2 covers 7 bases. This CDR3 contains 16 residues. The V gene's germline CDR1 is LGHNA and CDR2 YNFKEQ. V lost 0 bases, J lost 7 bases, and 9 bases stayed unmatched. In DNA, the CDR3 is TGTGCCAGCAGCCAAGATTTGACGGGAGCGGGGAATGAGCAGTTCTTC. Translating gives CASSQDLTGAGNEQFF.

The chain recombines TRBV24-1 with TRBJ2-3, with D perhaps TRBD2 (6 bases). Germline-derived CDR1 and CDR2 are KGHDR and SFDVKD. The CDR3 spans 12 residues. V lost 9 bases to trimming and J lost 2 bases, with 8 bases between them. This CDR3 is CATSGDTDTQYF. In nucleotides, the CDR3 is TGTGCCACCTCGGGGGACACAGATACGCAGTATTTT.

The chain employs TRBV27 and TRBJ1-6, with TRBD1 identical over 9 bases. Losses at the gene ends were 3 bases for V and 9 bases for J; bases not matched to a gene: 3. This CDR3 has 14 amino acids. Looked up from germline, CDR1 is MNHEY and CDR2 is SMNVEV (reference sequence). In DNA form, the CDR3 reads TGTGCCAGCAGTTTGAGGGACAGGGTTTCACCCCTCCACTTT. Translated: CASSLRDRVSPLHF.

The V call is TRBV6-5, the J call TRBJ2-1; D may be TRBD1 (6 bases). This CDR3 region has 15 residues. Germline assignment: CDR1 MNHEY and CDR2 SVGAGI. V gave up 5 bases and J gave up 8 bases, with 19 bases separating them. This chain's CDR3 is CASSRDNAAAYEQFF. CDR3 sequence (DNA): TGTGCCAGCAGTCGGGACAACGCCGCGGCCTATGAGCAGTTCTTC.